Below are 18 T cell receptor beta chains sequenced from a single sample in a study of CD8 T cells in ankylosing spondylitis. TCRdb recomputed calls from the 5' RACE reads with MiXCR, one row per CDR3 protein. The table includes around 150,000 distinct CDR3 sequences, about a sixth detected once. The sequencing input was blood, either unsorted or a sorted T cell fraction (not recorded which). The receptors were sampled from a male donor with ankylosing spondylitis or in good health (not recorded which).

This clonotype was counted many times. This chain connects TRBV20-1 to TRBJ2-5; D gene unclear. The CDR3 contains 17 residues. Germline values: CDR1 DFQATT, CDR2 SNEGSKA (reference sequence). The germline V and J ends were trimmed by 0 bases and 4 bases, with 21 bases remaining between them. CDR3 in amino acids: CSARDDVVKAPRETQYF. The CDR3, as DNA: TGCAGTGCTAGAGATGACGTGGTAAAGGCTCCAAGAGAGACCCAGTACTTC.

This clonotype showed up just a few times. V usage is TRBV11-2 and J usage is TRBJ2-1, with a weak D call TRBD1 (5 bases). This CDR3 contains 15 residues. Per the germline V gene, CDR1 is SGHAT and CDR2 is FQNNGV. With 5 bases removed from V and 4 bases from J, the gap between germline ends came to 15 bases. CDR3 region: CASSRSPRQYNEQFF. The CDR3 DNA reads TGTGCCAGCAGCCGGAGCCCGAGACAGTACAATGAGCAGTTCTTC.

This clonotype showed up many times. This chain uses TRBV20-1 with TRBJ2-5; 7 bases line up with TRBD2. CDR1 is DFQATT, CDR2 SNEGSKA, per germline (reference sequence). V trimming: 0 bases; J trimming: 1 base; junction bases outside the gene matches: 8. The CDR3 loop spans 16 amino acids. DNA for the CDR3: TGCAGTGCTAGAGATACGAAGGCTAGCGGCCAAGAGACCCAGTACTTC. It is translated as CSARDTKASGQETQYF.

This clonotype has a count of ten or more. The chain combines TRBV4-1 with TRBJ1-2; D is uncertain. Germline CDR1 is MGHRA and CDR2 is YSYEKL. With 0 bases removed from V and 2 bases from J, the gap between germline ends came to 10 bases. The CDR3 spans 15 residues. The chain's CDR3 is CASSQDPAANYGYTF. CDR3 DNA sequence: TGCGCCAGCAGCCAAGATCCGGCAGCCAACTATGGCTACACCTTC.

The sample holds many counts of this clonotype. The V call is TRBV20-1, the J call TRBJ2-1; TRBD2 agrees at 9 bases. V was pared by 1 base and J by 9 bases, with 13 bases of the junction left unmatched. Germline V gene data show CDR1 as DFQATT and CDR2 as SNEGSKA (reference sequence). This CDR3 region has 16 residues. CDR3 in amino acids: CSARVPGGRAKGEQFF. DNA for the CDR3: TGCAGTGCTAGAGTTCCGGGCGGGAGGGCCAAAGGTGAGCAGTTCTTC.

In its sample, this clonotype was seen many times. This chain joins TRBV24-1 and TRBJ2-1, with TRBD2 matching over 9 bases. The CDR3 runs to 13 residues. J lost 8 bases, V lost 9 bases, and 7 bases had no gene match. Germline loops: CDR1 KGHDR, CDR2 SFDVKD. In DNA, the CDR3 is TGTGCCACCGGTAGCGGGAGCAGCTATGAGCAGTTCTTC. It encodes CATGSGSSYEQFF.

This clonotype was seen ten or more times. CDR3 sequence (DNA): TGCGCCAGCCTCTCTGGACCAGGGGCAGATACGCAGTATTTT. This encodes CASLSGPGADTQYF. The rearrangement joins TRBV5-1 to TRBJ2-3; perhaps TRBD1 as D (6 bases). V was trimmed by 7 bases and J by 4 bases, leaving 16 bases between them. Germline CDR1 reads SGHRS; CDR2 reads YFSETQ. CDR3 length equals 14 residues.

The chain has TRBV28 and TRBJ1-5; no reliable D call. The CDR3 spans 11 residues. Trimming cost V 6 bases and J 3 bases, with 3 bases left between them. Germline V gene lookup returns CDR1 MDHEN and CDR2 SYDVKM. This CDR3 reads CASRDNQPQHF. The CDR3 region has the DNA TGTGCCAGCAGGGACAATCAGCCCCAGCATTTT.

This clonotype was observed many times. V is TRBV5-1 and J is TRBJ2-3; the D call may be TRBD1 or TRBD2 (5 bases each). CDR1 and CDR2 from the germline V gene are SGHRS and YFSETQ. Trimming left V 0 bases short and J 0 bases short, with 8 bases between. This CDR3 contains 15 residues. The CDR3 coding sequence is TGCGCCAGCAGCTTGGAAGGGACCAGCACAGATACGCAGTATTTT. Translation gives CASSLEGTSTDTQYF.

This clonotype was recorded many times. J is TRBJ2-5 and V is TRBV28; D is unclear. V was cut by 6 bases and J by 4 bases, with 6 bases left in between. Per germline, CDR1 MDHEN and CDR2 SYDVKM. The CDR3 contains 11 residues. The CDR3 reads CASSFVETQYF. In DNA form, the CDR3 reads TGTGCCAGCAGCTTCGTAGAGACCCAGTACTTC.

In its sample, this clonotype was seen many times. This sequence joins TRBV10-3 and TRBJ1-5; D ambiguous. Germline V CDR1 and CDR2: ENHRY, SYGVKD. With 3 bases removed from V and 0 bases from J, the gap between germline ends came to 9 bases. The CDR3 consists of 15 residues. The CDR3 nucleotides are TGTGCCATCAGTGATGGACTCCTTAGCAATCAGCCCCAGCATTTT. This sequence encodes CAISDGLLSNQPQHF.

This clonotype occurred a few times. The J gene is TRBJ2-3, the V gene TRBV27, with D possibly matching TRBD2 (7 bases). The CDR3 covers 14 residues. Germline values: CDR1 MNHEY, CDR2 SMNVEV (reference sequence). V lost 6 bases and J 4 bases, leaving 14 bases between the germline ends. As DNA, the CDR3 is TGTGCCAGCAGAATGAGGGGGGGCGCAGATACGCAGTATTTT. The encoded protein is CASRMRGGADTQYF.

This clonotype has at least ten counts. The rearrangement uses TRBV12-3 or TRBV12-4 and TRBJ2-2; the D gene could be TRBD1 or TRBD2 (5 bases each). The length of the CDR3 is 14 residues. V was clipped by 3 bases and J by 6 bases, with 11 bases between them. The CDR3 loop reads CASSLRDESGELFF. CDR3 in DNA: TGTGCCAGCAGTTTGAGGGACGAATCCGGGGAGCTGTTTTTT.

The V call is TRBV5-6, the J call TRBJ2-3; D remains ambiguous. The CDR3 covers 14 residues. The germline CDR1 and CDR2 sequences are SGHDT and YYEEEE. V lost 0 bases and J 5 bases, leaving 10 bases between the germline ends. The chain's CDR3 is CASSLAESEDTQYF. The CDR3 DNA sequence: TGTGCCAGCAGCTTGGCCGAGAGCGAAGATACGCAGTATTTT.

This clonotype was recorded at least ten times. The chain links TRBV3-1 to TRBJ2-7, with D tentatively TRBD1 (5 bases). The CDR3 is 15 residues long. The ends were cut back, 0 bases at V and 0 bases at J, with 9 bases in the middle. Germline values: CDR1 LGHDT, CDR2 YNNKEL (reference sequence). DNA of the CDR3: TGTGCCAGCAGCCAAGATGCTGACAGCTCCTACGAGCAGTACTTC. It specifies CASSQDADSSYEQYF.

This chain joins TRBV10-3 and TRBJ1-5; D uncertain. The CDR3 consists of 17 residues. The V and J ends lost 7 bases and 0 bases respectively, with 19 bases between them. Germline V lookup: CDR1 ENHRY, CDR2 SYGVKD. CDR3 coding DNA: TGTGCCATCACTGGTGTAAGGACGGAGGATAGCAATCAGCCCCAGCATTTT. Its translation: CAITGVRTEDSNQPQHF.

This clonotype occurred many times. The J gene is TRBJ2-1, the V gene TRBV15; no clear D gene. CDR1 is LNHNV and CDR2 is YYDKDF in the germline V gene (reference sequence). This CDR3 is built from 16 residues. The germline V and J ends were trimmed by 2 bases and 4 bases, with 15 bases remaining between them. CDR3 sequence: CATSRSPRSLYNEQFF. DNA for the CDR3: TGTGCCACCAGCAGATCCCCTCGGAGCTTATACAATGAGCAGTTCTTC.

The genes are TRBV28 and TRBJ2-5; no definite D call. The CDR3 consists of 13 residues. V was trimmed by 5 bases and J by 3 bases, leaving 10 bases between them. CDR1 MDHEN and CDR2 SYDVKM come from the germline V gene. The CDR3, as DNA: TGTGCCAGCAGTCCCCTTCGGGAAGAGACCCAGTACTTC. The encoded protein is CASSPLREETQYF.